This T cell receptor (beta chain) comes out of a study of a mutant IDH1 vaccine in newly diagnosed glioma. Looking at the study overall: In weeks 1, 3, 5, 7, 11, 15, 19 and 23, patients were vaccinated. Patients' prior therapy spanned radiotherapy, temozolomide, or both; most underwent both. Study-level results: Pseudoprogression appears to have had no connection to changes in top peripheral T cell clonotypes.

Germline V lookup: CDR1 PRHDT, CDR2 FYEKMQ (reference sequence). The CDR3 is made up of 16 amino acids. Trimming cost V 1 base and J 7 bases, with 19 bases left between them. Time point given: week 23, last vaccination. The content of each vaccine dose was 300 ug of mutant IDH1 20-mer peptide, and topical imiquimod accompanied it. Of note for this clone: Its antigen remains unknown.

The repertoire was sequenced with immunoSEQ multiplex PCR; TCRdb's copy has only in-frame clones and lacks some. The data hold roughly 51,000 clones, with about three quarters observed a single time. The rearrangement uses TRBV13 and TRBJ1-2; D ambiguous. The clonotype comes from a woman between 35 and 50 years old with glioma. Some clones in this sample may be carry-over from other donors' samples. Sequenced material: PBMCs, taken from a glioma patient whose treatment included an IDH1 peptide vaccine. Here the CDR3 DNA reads TGTGCCAGCAGCTTAGTGGCTGGACTACCTTCTAGTGGCTACACCTTC. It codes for CASSLVAGLPSSGYTF.